The T cell receptor beta chain described here comes from a study of T cell repertoires in cytomegalovirus infection. Background on the study: Based on public TCR beta signatures, there were indications of CMV infection and of a matching HLA type. Study observations and caveats: HLA-C-restricted CMV-specific TCR beta clonotypes were dominant in the ex vivo response.

In TCRdb, the reads were re-called with MiXCR into one record per CDR3 protein. The table shows about 900,000 distinct CDR3 sequences, with less than 40% occurring only once. Details on this clonotype: What it binds is unknown. This may be a read error, as it is one base from a much larger clone.

Germline V gene sequence: CDR1 SGHTA, CDR2 FQGNSA. This CDR3 comprises 16 residues. Trimming shortened V by 1 base and J by 10 bases, and 22 bases separated the two germline ends. The source is a human donor in good health (CMV status not recorded). Some clones in this sample may be carry-over from other donors' samples. This chain links TRBV7-2 with TRBJ1-2; tentatively, D is TRBD1 (5 bases). The sample consisted of cultured CD8+ T cells from PBMCs, taken from culture after CMV antigen stimulation. CDR3 protein: CASSLVQGREIDDYTF. Here the CDR3 DNA reads TGTGCCAGCAGCTTAGTTCAGGGTAGGGAGATCGATGACTACACCTTC.